The source of this TCR beta chain is a study of a mutant IDH1 vaccine in newly diagnosed glioma (TCRdb year 2021). Regarding the research as a whole: Of the approximately 32 treated patients, around 62% were male and approximately 38% were female, and the mean age was roughly 40 years. Before enrollment, most patients had been given radiochemotherapy with temozolomide as standard therapy, while the rest had received either radiotherapy alone or temozolomide alone. Peripheral blood was drawn at six visits: V03 (baseline), V05, V07, V10, V12 and V13. Longitudinal TCRB deep sequencing was done for 25 treated patients, wherever samples were available for exploratory analyses. Here is what the overall study found, with its caveats: Changes in the top peripheral T cell clonotypes picked up by TCRB sequencing did not appear to be linked to pseudoprogression. The authors stated that sample limitations prevented analyses of patient blood samples from being reproduced. Immune responses induced by the vaccine were seen in roughly 95% of patients across multiple MHC alleles. Availability determined which PBMC samples were chosen for TCRB deep sequencing.

V is pruned by 6 bases and J by 6 bases, leaving 6 bases of the junction without a gene match. As encoded in the germline V gene, CDR1 is SGHTA while CDR2 is FQGNSA. The CDR3 contains 14 residues, cysteine and phenylalanine counted. The DNA shown is the 42-base CDR3, in frame from base 1. Comment on this clone: Its specific antigen is unknown. Base quality data are lacking; no much larger clone is found one base away.

The receptor library was made with the immunoSEQ multiplex PCR assay. The hsTCRB Kit was used according to the manufacturer's protocol to amplify rearranged TCR beta chain sequences. Sequencing of TCRB libraries was carried out on an Illumina MiSeq. In the paper's pipeline: The proprietary platform of the kit vendor was used for demultiplexing, trimming and gene mapping. TCRdb retrieved this table from immuneACCESS and kept in-frame rearrangements only. Not all clones are present; in checked studies, unresolved V genes account for under half, and no reason is known for the remainder. The D gene and trimming were derived from the DNA, and the V and J assignments and clone size from that table. The sample table records approximately 35,000 clones; 70% to 90% of these occur just once. Jointly, the top ten make up 4.8% of the sample. The time point label corresponds to: baseline, week 1 (first vaccination visit). The treatment or condition label here, explained by the study, means: pre-vaccination baseline after standard-of-care therapy. Newly diagnosed WHO grade 3 or 4 IDH1-mutant astrocytomas showing loss of nuclear ATRX were present in the donors. The samples were drawn from NOA16, a multicentre, single-arm, open-label phase I trial in Germany that tested a mutant IDH1 peptide vaccine in humans for the first time. Visit V03 blood draws served as the baseline sample for immunogenicity testing. The DNeasy Blood and Tissue Kit was used to extract genomic DNA from EDTA blood for TCRB sequencing.

The sequence links TRBV7-2 to TRBJ2-1, with 9 middle bases fitting TRBD1. The sample consisted of PBMCs, taken from a glioma patient treated with radiotherapy, temozolomide or both. The TCR sequence derives from a woman between 35 and 50 years old with glioma. The DNA sequence is TGTGCCAGCAGGGGACAGGGATTAGTCAATGAGCAGTTCTTC. Its coded protein is CASRGQGLVNEQFF.